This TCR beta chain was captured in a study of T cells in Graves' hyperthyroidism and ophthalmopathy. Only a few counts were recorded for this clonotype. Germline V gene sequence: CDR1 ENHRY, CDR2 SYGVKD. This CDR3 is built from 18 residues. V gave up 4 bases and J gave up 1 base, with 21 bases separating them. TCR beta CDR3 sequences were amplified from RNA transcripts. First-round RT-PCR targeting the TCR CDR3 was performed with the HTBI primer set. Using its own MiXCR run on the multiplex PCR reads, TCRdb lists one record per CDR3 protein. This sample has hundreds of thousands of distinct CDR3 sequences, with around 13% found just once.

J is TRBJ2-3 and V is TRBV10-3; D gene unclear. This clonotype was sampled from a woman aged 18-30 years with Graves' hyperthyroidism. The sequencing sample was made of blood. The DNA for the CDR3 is TGTGCCATCAGTGGCCCCTTTGTTGACTGGCCCCGCACAGATACGCAGTATTTT. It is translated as CAISGPFVDWPRTDTQYF.